This T cell receptor (beta chain) was sequenced for a study of cytomegalovirus exposure and HLA in healthy donors. PCR was performed using 60 Vbeta and 13 Jbeta primers. The data were produced by immunoSEQ multiplex PCR, yet TCRdb's version contains in-frame clones alone and is incomplete. The table shows about 120,000 clones, with about 80% occurring only once. Concerning this clone itself: The antigen is undetermined.

General study points: More clonal expansion characterized HLA-associated TCR beta chains than equally common others in a later analysis. By HLA locus, TCR association rates varied in a later analysis, with DRB1 showing the most and HLA-C the fewest. Within an earlier analysis, most TCR beta V segments proved productive either about 87% or about 30% of the time.

Material: PBMCs. This TCR was recovered from a woman in her late teens or twenties in good health and CMV-seronegative.

The CDR3 nucleotides are TGCGCCAGCAGCCAAGATAAGGCGCGGGGGGCCAGCTGGGAGACCCAGTACTTC. It yields the protein CASSQDKARGASWETQYF. The rearrangement links TRBV4-3 to TRBJ2-5; 8 nucleotides align to TRBD2. Unmatched junction bases numbered 14, after V lost 0 bases and J lost 5 bases. Germline CDR1 and CDR2: LGHNA and YSLEER. The CDR3 sequence is 18 residues long.